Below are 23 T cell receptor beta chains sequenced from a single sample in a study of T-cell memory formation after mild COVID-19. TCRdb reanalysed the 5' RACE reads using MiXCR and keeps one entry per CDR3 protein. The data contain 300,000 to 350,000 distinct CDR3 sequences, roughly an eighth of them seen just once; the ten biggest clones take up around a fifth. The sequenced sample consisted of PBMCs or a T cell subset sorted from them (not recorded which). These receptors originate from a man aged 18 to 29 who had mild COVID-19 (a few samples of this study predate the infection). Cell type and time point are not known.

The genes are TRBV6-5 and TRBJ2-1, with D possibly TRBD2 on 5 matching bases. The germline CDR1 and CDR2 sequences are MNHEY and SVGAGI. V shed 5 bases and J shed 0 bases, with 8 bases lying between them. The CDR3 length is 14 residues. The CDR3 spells CASSGESSYNEQFF. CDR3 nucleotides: TGTGCCAGCAGTGGGGAGAGCTCCTACAATGAGCAGTTCTTC.

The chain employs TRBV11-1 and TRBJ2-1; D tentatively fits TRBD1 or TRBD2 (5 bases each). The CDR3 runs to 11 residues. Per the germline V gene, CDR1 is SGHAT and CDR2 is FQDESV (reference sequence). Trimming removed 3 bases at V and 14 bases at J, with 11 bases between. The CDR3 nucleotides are TGTGCCAGCAGCTTTGGGACCGGGAAGTTCTTC. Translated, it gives CASSFGTGKFF.

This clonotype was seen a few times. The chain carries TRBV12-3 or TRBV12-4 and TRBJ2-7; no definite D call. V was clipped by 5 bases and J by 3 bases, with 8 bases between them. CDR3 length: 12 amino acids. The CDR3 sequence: CASSRSDYEQYV. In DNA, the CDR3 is TGTGCCAGCAGTCGTTCAGACTACGAGCAGTACGTC.

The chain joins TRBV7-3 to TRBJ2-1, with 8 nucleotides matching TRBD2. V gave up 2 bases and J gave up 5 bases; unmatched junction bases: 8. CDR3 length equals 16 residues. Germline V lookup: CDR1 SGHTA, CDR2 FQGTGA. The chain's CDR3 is CASSLVGGASNNEQFF. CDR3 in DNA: TGTGCCAGCAGCTTAGTCGGGGGGGCCAGCAACAATGAGCAGTTCTTC.

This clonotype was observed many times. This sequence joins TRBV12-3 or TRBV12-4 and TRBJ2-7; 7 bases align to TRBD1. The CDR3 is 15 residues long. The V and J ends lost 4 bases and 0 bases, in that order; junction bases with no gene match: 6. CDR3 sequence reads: CASSSQRQGSYEQYF. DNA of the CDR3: TGTGCCAGCAGTTCCCAACGACAGGGCTCCTACGAGCAGTACTTC.

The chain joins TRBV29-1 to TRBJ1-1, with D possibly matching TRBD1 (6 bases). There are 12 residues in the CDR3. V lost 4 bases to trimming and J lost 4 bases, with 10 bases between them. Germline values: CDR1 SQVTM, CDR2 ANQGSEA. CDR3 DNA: TGCAGCGTTGTGGGGGGCGGCACTGAAGCTTTCTTT. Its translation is CSVVGGGTEAFF.

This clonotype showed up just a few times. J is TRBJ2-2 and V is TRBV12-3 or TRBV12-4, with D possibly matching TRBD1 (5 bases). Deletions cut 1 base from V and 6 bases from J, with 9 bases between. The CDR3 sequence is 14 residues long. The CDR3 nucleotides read TGTGCCAGCAGTTTAGGTCCAGGGCCCGGGGAGCTGTTTTTT. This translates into CASSLGPGPGELFF.

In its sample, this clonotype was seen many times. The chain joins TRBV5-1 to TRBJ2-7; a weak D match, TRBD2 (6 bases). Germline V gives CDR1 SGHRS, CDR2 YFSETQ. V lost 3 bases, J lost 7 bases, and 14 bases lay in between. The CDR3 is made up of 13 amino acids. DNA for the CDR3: TGCGCCAGCAGCTCCAAGACTAGTCGTGAGCAGTACTTC. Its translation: CASSSKTSREQYF.

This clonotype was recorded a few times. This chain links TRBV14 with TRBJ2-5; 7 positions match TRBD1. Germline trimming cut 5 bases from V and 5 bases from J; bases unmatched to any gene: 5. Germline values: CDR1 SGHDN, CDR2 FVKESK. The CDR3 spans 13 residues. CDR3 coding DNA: TGTGCCAGCAGCTTTGACAGGGCTGAGACCCAGTACTTC. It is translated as CASSFDRAETQYF.

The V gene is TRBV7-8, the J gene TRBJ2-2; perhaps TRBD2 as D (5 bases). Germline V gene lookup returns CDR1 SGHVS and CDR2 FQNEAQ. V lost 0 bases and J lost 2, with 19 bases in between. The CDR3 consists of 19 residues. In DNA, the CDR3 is TGTGCCAGCAGCTTAGCTCTAGCAGGCCCCCTCTCTAACACCGGGGAGCTGTTTTTT. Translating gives CASSLALAGPLSNTGELFF.

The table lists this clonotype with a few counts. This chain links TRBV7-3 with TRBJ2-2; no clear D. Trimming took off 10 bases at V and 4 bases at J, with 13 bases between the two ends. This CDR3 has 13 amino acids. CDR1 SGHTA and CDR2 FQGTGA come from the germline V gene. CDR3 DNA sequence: TGTGCCACTGGTCCCCCGGGCACCGGGGAGCTGTTTTTT. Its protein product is CATGPPGTGELFF.

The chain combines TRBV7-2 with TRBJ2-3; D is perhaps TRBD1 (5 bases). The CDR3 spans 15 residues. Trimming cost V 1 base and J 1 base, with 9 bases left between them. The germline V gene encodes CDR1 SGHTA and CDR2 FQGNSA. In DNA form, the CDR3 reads TGTGCCAGCAGCTTAGGGGGCCATGGCACAGATACGCAGTATTTT. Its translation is CASSLGGHGTDTQYF.

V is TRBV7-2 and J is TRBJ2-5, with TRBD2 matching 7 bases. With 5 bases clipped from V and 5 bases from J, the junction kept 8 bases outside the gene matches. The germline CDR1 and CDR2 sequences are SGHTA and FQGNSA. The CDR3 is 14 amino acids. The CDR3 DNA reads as TGTGCCAGCAGCACCGGACTAGGGTGGGAGACCCAGTACTTC. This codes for CASSTGLGWETQYF.

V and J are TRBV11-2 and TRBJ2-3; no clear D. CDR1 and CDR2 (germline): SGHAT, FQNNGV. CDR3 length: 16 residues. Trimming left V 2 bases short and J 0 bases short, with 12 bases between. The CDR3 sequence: CASSLTERTSTDTQYF. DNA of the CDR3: TGTGCCAGCAGCTTAACGGAACGTACTAGCACAGATACGCAGTATTTT. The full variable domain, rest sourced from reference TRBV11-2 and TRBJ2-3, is EAGVAQSPRYKIIEKRQSVAFWCNPISGHATLYWYQQILGQGPKLLIQFQNNGVVDDSQLPKDRFSAERLKGVDSTLKIQPAKLEDSAVYLCASSLTERTSTDTQYFGPGTRLTVL.

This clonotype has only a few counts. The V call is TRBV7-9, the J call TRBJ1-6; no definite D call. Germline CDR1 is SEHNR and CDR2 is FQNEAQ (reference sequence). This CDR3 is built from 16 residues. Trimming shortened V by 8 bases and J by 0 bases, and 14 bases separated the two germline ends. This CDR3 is CASAGFGSSYNSPLHF. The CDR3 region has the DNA TGTGCCAGCGCCGGTTTTGGGAGCTCCTATAATTCACCCCTCCACTTT.

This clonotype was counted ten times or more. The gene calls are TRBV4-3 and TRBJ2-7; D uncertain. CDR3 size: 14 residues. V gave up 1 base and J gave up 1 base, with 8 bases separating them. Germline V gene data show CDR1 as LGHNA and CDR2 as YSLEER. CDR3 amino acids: CASSQGIDSYEQYF. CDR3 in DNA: TGCGCCAGCAGCCAAGGCATTGATTCCTACGAGCAGTACTTC.

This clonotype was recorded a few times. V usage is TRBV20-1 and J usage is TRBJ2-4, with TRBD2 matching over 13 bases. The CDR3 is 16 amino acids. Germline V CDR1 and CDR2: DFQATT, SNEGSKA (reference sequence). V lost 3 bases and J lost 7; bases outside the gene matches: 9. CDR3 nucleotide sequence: TGCAGTGCTAGCCCACGGACTAGCGGGGGCAGGAACATTCAGTACTTC. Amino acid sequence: CSASPRTSGGRNIQYF.

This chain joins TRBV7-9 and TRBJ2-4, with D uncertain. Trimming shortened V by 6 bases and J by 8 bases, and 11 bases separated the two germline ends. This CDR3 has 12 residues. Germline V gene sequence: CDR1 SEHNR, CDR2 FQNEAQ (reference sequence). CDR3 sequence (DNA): TGTGCCAGCAGTCATCAGGTTGACATTCAGTACTTC. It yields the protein CASSHQVDIQYF.

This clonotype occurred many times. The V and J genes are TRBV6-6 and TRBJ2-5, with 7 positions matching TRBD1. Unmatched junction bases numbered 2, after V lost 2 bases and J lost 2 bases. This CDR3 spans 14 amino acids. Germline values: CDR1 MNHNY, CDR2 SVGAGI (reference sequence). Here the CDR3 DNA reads TGTGCCAGCAGTTACGGCAGGGGGCAAGAGACCCAGTACTTC. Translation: CASSYGRGQETQYF.

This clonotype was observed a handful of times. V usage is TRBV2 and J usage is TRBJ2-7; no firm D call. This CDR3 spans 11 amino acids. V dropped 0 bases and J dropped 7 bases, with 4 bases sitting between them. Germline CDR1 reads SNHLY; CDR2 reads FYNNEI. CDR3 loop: CASSEAREQYF. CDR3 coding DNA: TGTGCCAGCAGTGAAGCGCGAGAGCAGTACTTC. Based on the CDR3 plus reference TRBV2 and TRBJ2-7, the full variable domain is EPEVTQTPSHQVTQMGQEVILRCVPISNHLYFYWYRQILGQKVEFLVSFYNNEISEKSEIFDDQFSVERPDGSNFTLKIRSTKLEDSAMYFCASSEAREQYFGPGTRLTVT.

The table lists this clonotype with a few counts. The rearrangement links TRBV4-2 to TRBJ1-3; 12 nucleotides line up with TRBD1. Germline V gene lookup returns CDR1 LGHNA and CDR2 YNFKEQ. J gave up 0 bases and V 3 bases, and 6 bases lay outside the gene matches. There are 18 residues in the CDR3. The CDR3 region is CASSHEGQGALSGNTIYF. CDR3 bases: TGTGCCAGCAGCCACGAGGGACAGGGGGCTCTCTCTGGAAACACCATATATTTT.

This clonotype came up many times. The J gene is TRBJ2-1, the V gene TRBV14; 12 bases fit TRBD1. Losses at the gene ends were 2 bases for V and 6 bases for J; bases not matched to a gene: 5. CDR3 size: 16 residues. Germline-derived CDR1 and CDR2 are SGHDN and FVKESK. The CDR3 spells CASSQRGTGGFNEQFF. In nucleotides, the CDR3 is TGTGCCAGCAGCCAACGTGGGACAGGGGGCTTCAATGAGCAGTTCTTC.

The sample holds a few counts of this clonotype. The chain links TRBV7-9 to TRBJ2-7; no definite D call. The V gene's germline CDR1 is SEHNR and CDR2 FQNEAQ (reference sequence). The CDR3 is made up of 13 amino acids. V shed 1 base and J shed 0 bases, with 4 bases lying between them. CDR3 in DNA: TGTGCCAGCAGCTTAGTTGTCTCCTACGAGCAGTACGTC. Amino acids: CASSLVVSYEQYV.